This record covers a single T cell receptor (beta chain). The record originates from a study of CD8 T cells in ankylosing spondylitis. V shed 2 bases and J shed 5 bases, with 6 bases lying between them. The CDR3 is 13 amino acids. Germline-derived CDR1 and CDR2 are SSHAT and FNYEAQ (reference sequence). 5'-RACE, quantitative and with molecular barcodes, yielded the TCR beta libraries. One entry per CDR3 protein results from TCRdb running MiXCR on the 5' RACE reads. The profile shows around 250,000 distinct CDR3 sequences, under 35% of them singletons. The receptor was isolated from a male donor with ankylosing spondylitis or in good health (not recorded which). The sequencing input was blood, either unsorted or a sorted T cell fraction (not recorded which). The chain carries TRBV7-7 and TRBJ2-2; maybe TRBD1 (6 bases). CDR3 region: CASSLQGTGELFF. CDR3 nucleotides: TGTGCCAGCAGCTTACAGGGGACCGGGGAGCTGTTTTTT. The variable domain in full, completed from reference TRBV7-7 and TRBJ2-2, reads GAGVSQSPRYKVTKRGQDVTLRCDPISSHATLYWYQQALGQGPEFLTYFNYEAQPDKSGLPSDRFSAERPEGSISTLTIQRTEQRDSAMYRCASSLQGTGELFFGEGSRLTVL.